These T cell receptor beta chains were read from a single sample in a study of T cells in Graves' hyperthyroidism and ophthalmopathy. TCRdb itself ran the multiplex PCR reads through MiXCR, one entry per CDR3 protein. This sample has roughly 600,000 distinct CDR3 sequences; about 14% occur once, and the top ten carry around 12%. Sequencing used blood. The receptors stem from a woman between 45 and 65 years old with Graves' ophthalmopathy. CDR3s include the opening cysteine and the closing phenylalanine or tryptophan. Each record gives: D gene, V gene, clone size, CDR3 length, J gene, CDR3 DNA, CDR3 protein. A D gene is named only where the DNA matches it firmly. Clone sizes are given selectively: once, few, many, or a class where the clone is expanded.

d_gene: TRBD1
v_gene: TRBV5-1
abundance: many
len: 15
j_gene: TRBJ1-1
CDR3nt: TGCGCCAGCAGCCCGGTGGGACAGGGGGTGACTGAAGCTTTCTTT
CDR3aa: CASSPVGQGVTEAFF

d_gene: NA
v_gene: TRBV28
abundance: NA
len: 14
j_gene: TRBJ2-7
CDR3nt: TGTGCCAGCAGCCGTAGCAACACCAACTACGAGCAGTACTTC
CDR3aa: CASSRSNTNYEQYF

d_gene: NA
v_gene: TRBV4-3
abundance: NA
len: 15
j_gene: TRBJ2-1
CDR3nt: TGCGCCAGCAGCCAAGAAGGTGGCCTAGACGTTGAGCAGTTCTTC
CDR3aa: CASSQEGGLDVEQFF

d_gene: TRBD2
v_gene: TRBV20-1
abundance: many
len: 11
j_gene: TRBJ2-1
CDR3nt: TGCAGCACGGGGGGATACAATGAGCAGTTCTTC
CDR3aa: CSTGGYNEQFF

d_gene: NA
v_gene: TRBV7-8
abundance: many
len: 16
j_gene: TRBJ1-3
CDR3nt: TGTGCCAGCAGCTGGAAGTGGGGAGGCTCTGGAAACACCATATATTTT
CDR3aa: CASSWKWGGSGNTIYF

d_gene: NA
v_gene: TRBV28
abundance: many
len: 18
j_gene: TRBJ2-1
CDR3nt: TGTGCCAGCAGTTCGGCCGGGGGTGGGGCGAGGGGATCCAATGAGCAGTTCTTC
CDR3aa: CASSSAGGGARGSNEQFF

d_gene: NA
v_gene: TRBV29-1
abundance: many
len: 13
j_gene: TRBJ2-5
CDR3nt: TGCAGCGATAACAAGGGGGGCGGAGAGACCCAGTACTTC
CDR3aa: CSDNKGGGETQYF

d_gene: TRBD2
v_gene: TRBV11-2
abundance: many
len: 16
j_gene: TRBJ2-1
CDR3nt: TGTGCCAGCAGCTCCGGACTAGCGGGTCTCTACAATGAGCAGTTCTTC
CDR3aa: CASSSGLAGLYNEQFF

d_gene: TRBD2
v_gene: TRBV2
abundance: many
len: 15
j_gene: TRBJ2-1
CDR3nt: TGTGCCACCTCCTACTCTGCGGGAGCCTACAATGAGCAGTTCTTC
CDR3aa: CATSYSAGAYNEQFF

d_gene: NA
v_gene: TRBV28
abundance: NA
len: 14
j_gene: TRBJ2-7
CDR3nt: TGTGCCAGCAGTTTTCATAAAAGGGGGAGGGAGCAGTACTTC
CDR3aa: CASSFHKRGREQYF

d_gene: NA
v_gene: TRBV7-2
abundance: many
len: 14
j_gene: TRBJ2-1
CDR3nt: TGTGCCAGCAGCTTAGGGGGAGGAAACAATGAGCAGTTCTTC
CDR3aa: CASSLGGGNNEQFF

d_gene: TRBD1
v_gene: TRBV20-1
abundance: many
len: 16
j_gene: TRBJ2-1
CDR3nt: TGCAGTGCCATTAACTTGACAGGGGGCTTCTACAATGAGCAGTTCTTC
CDR3aa: CSAINLTGGFYNEQFF

d_gene: NA
v_gene: TRBV11-2
abundance: many
len: 14
j_gene: TRBJ1-5
CDR3nt: TGTGCCAGCAGCTTAGAGGGGATACGACAGCCCCAGCATTTT
CDR3aa: CASSLEGIRQPQHF

d_gene: TRBD1
v_gene: TRBV7-2
abundance: many
len: 15
j_gene: TRBJ2-7
CDR3nt: TGTGCCAGCAGCAACTCCGGGACAGGGGCATACGAGCAGTACTTC
CDR3aa: CASSNSGTGAYEQYF

d_gene: TRBD2
v_gene: TRBV20-1
abundance: many
len: 19
j_gene: TRBJ2-3
CDR3nt: TGCAGTGCTAGTTTCGGTAGGACTAGCGGATTCTCTAGCACAGATACGCAGTATTTT
CDR3aa: CSASFGRTSGFSSTDTQYF

d_gene: NA
v_gene: TRBV7-8
abundance: NA
len: 12
j_gene: TRBJ2-1
CDR3nt: TGTGCCAGCAGCCCGCGTGGGGTGGAGCAGTTCTTC
CDR3aa: CASSPRGVEQFF

d_gene: NA
v_gene: TRBV6-1
abundance: NA
len: 12
j_gene: TRBJ2-5
CDR3nt: TGTGCCAGCCAGACGGGGTTGGAGACCCAGTACTTC
CDR3aa: CASQTGLETQYF

d_gene: NA
v_gene: TRBV7-8
abundance: many
len: 15
j_gene: TRBJ2-4
CDR3nt: TGTGCCAGCAGCCTAGCGCCGGGGGGCCGGAACATTCAGTACTTC
CDR3aa: CASSLAPGGRNIQYF

d_gene: NA
v_gene: TRBV2
abundance: many
len: 13
j_gene: TRBJ2-7
CDR3nt: TGTGCCAGCAGTGAGAGTATCAGCTACGAGCAGTACTTC
CDR3aa: CASSESISYEQYF

d_gene: NA
v_gene: TRBV7-2
abundance: many
len: 15
j_gene: TRBJ2-5
CDR3nt: TGTGCCAGCAGCATGAGAAGCGATCCCCAAGAGACCCAGTACTTC
CDR3aa: CASSMRSDPQETQYF

d_gene: NA
v_gene: TRBV7-3
abundance: many
len: 17
j_gene: TRBJ2-7
CDR3nt: TGTGCCAGCAGCTTAACAGGGGGGAGGGGTCCTCCCTACGAGCAGTACTTC
CDR3aa: CASSLTGGRGPPYEQYF

d_gene: TRBD1
v_gene: TRBV19
abundance: NA
len: 13
j_gene: TRBJ1-2
CDR3nt: TGTGCCAGTAGGCCGGGACAGGTAGATGGCTACACCTTC
CDR3aa: CASRPGQVDGYTF

d_gene: NA
v_gene: TRBV6-2/TRBV6-3
abundance: medium-sized
len: 14
j_gene: TRBJ2-2
CDR3nt: TGTGCCACCCGACAGGCGGGGGACACCGGGGAGCTGTTTTTT
CDR3aa: CATRQAGDTGELFF

d_gene: NA
v_gene: TRBV19
abundance: NA
len: 16
j_gene: TRBJ1-5
CDR3nt: TGTGCCAGTAGTATAGGTGGGGCAAGGAGCAATCAGCCCCAGCATTTT
CDR3aa: CASSIGGARSNQPQHF

d_gene: NA
v_gene: TRBV7-9
abundance: few
len: 15
j_gene: TRBJ1-3
CDR3nt: TGTGCCAGCAGCACGGACGGTATCTCTGGAAACACCATATATTTT
CDR3aa: CASSTDGISGNTIYF

d_gene: NA
v_gene: TRBV5-1
abundance: many
len: 17
j_gene: TRBJ1-1
CDR3nt: TGCGCCAGCAGCCCCGTTTCCCACACAGGGATGAACACTGAAGCTTTCTTT
CDR3aa: CASSPVSHTGMNTEAFF

d_gene: NA
v_gene: TRBV12-3/TRBV12-4
abundance: few
len: 15
j_gene: TRBJ2-2
CDR3nt: TGTGCCAGCAGTTTATGGCAGGGGGGCACCGGGGAGCTGTTTTTT
CDR3aa: CASSLWQGGTGELFF

d_gene: TRBD1
v_gene: TRBV15
abundance: NA
len: 15
j_gene: TRBJ1-4
CDR3nt: TGTGTCACCAGCAGAGCAGGGGGCGCAAATGAAAAACTGTTTTTT
CDR3aa: CVTSRAGGANEKLFF

d_gene: TRBD2
v_gene: TRBV20-1
abundance: many
len: 14
j_gene: TRBJ2-3
CDR3nt: TGCAGTGCCACGACTAGCGGGAGGTCAGATACGCAGTATTTT
CDR3aa: CSATTSGRSDTQYF

d_gene: NA
v_gene: TRBV27
abundance: NA
len: 13
j_gene: TRBJ1-1
CDR3nt: TGTGCCAGCAGTTTACAATCACGGGACCAAGCTTTCTTT
CDR3aa: CASSLQSRDQAFF